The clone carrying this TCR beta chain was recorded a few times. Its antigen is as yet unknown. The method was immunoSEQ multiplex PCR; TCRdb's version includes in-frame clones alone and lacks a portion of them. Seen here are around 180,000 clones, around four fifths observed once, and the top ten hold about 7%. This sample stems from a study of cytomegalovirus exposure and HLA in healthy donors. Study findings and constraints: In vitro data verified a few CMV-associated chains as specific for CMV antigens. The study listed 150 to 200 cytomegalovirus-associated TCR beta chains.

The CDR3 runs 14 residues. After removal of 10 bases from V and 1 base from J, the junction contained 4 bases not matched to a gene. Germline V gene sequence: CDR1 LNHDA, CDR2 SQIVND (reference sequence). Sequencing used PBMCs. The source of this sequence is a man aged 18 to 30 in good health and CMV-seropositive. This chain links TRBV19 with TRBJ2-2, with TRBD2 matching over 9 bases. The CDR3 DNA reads TGTGCCACCCCAGCGGGAGGGAACACCGGGGAGCTGTTTTTT. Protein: CATPAGGNTGELFF.